This T cell receptor beta chain was captured by sequencing in a study of blood T cell repertoires in COVID-19. Looking at the study overall: Both acute and convalescent COVID-19 samples were obtained from the United States, Italy and Spain. Sources were T cells, B-cell-depleted T cells, or PBMCs; the material itself was cDNA or gDNA.

Original methodology: Reference gene primer amplification gave estimated nucleated cell counts. Here immunoSEQ multiplex PCR was the method, and the copy in TCRdb shows in-frame clones only, minus some. For V, J and clone size, that table is used; D and trimming come from the DNA. The data contain roughly 100,000 clones, around nine tenths of them singletons. Of note for this clone: A junction end diverges from the germline sequence, so it may reflect a read error.

This receptor was taken from a man aged 45-60 years in a cohort sampled during active COVID-19. Sequencing input: peripheral blood.

In DNA form, the CDR3 reads TGTGCCAGCAGCCAAGCCGGCTACGAGAGGTGCTTC. Its translation is CASSQAGYERCF. The rearrangement uses TRBV3-1 (or the pseudogene TRBV3-2) and TRBJ1-2, with D unclear. The germline gives CDR1 LGHDT, CDR2 YNNKEL (reference sequence). The CDR3 totals 12 residues.